This entry describes one TCR beta chain. Its antigen is unidentified. This entry is derived from a study of graft-versus-host responses after intestinal transplantation. Looking at the study overall: All recipients were given anti-thymocyte globulin induction, and tacrolimus and steroids were then administered for three to four years. General study findings and limits: Recipient marrow contained GvH clones, some of which appeared first in ileum or blood.

Assay used: immunoSEQ multiplex PCR; TCRdb lists only in-frame clones, some missing. The profile shows some 85,000 clones, roughly 90% of them singletons. The clonotype comes from a human donor who was the organ donor for an intestinal transplant. Here the sequenced sample was unstimulated CD8+ T cells sorted from spleen or lymph node cells, taken before transplant.

DNA of the CDR3: TGTGCCAGCAGCGTTACTAAGGACAGGGGAAATGGCTACACCTTC. Encoded protein: CASSVTKDRGNGYTF. This chain links TRBV9 with TRBJ1-2; 9 positions match TRBD1. V shed 2 bases, J shed 6 bases, and the junction held 8 bases outside the gene matches. Germline V gene sequence: CDR1 SGDLS, CDR2 YYNGEE. This CDR3 has 15 amino acids.